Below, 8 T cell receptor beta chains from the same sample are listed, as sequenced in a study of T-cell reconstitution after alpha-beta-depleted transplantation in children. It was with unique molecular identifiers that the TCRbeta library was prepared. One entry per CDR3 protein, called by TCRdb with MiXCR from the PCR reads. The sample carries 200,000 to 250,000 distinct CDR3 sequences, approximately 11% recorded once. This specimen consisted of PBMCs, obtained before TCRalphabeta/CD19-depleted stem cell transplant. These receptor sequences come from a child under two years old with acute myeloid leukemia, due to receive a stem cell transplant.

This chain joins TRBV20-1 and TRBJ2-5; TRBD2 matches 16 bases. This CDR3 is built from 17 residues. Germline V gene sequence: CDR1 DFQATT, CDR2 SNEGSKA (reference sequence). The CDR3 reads CCARGGLAGGPWETQYF. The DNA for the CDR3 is TGCTGCGCTAGAGGGGGACTAGCGGGAGGGCCATGGGAGACCCAGTACTTC.

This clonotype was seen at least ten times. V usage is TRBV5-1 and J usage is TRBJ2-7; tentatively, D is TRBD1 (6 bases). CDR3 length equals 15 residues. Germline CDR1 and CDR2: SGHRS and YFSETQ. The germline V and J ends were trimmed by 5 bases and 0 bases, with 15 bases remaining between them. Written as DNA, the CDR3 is TGCGCCAGCAGTCCTGGACAGACCAGCTCCTACGAGCAGTACTTC. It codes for CASSPGQTSSYEQYF.

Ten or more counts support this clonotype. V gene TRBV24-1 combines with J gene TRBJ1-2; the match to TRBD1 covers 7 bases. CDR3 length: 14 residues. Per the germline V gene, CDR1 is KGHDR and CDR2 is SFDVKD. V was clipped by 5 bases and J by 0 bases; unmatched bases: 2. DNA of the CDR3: TGTGCCACCAGTGGGGGGACAGCTAACTATGGCTACACCTTC. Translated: CATSGGTANYGYTF.

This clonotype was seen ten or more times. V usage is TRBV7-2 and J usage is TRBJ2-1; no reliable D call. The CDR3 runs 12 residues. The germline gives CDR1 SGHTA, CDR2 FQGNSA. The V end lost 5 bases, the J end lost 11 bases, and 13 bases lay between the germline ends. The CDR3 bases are TGTGCCAGCAGCCCTCAGATACTTAAGCAGTTCTTC. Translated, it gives CASSPQILKQFF.

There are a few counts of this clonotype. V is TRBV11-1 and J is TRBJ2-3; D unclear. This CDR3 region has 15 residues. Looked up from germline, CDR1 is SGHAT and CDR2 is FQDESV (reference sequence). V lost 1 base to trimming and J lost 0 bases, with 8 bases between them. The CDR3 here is CASSLVRHSTDTQYF. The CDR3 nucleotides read TGTGCCAGCAGCTTAGTTCGCCATAGCACAGATACGCAGTATTTT.

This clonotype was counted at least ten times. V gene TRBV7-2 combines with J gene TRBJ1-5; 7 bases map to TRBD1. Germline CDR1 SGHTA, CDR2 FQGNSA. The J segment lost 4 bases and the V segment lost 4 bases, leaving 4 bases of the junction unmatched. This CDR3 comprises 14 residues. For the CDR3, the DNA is TGTGCCAGCAGCTCTGACAGGGCAAATCAGCCCCAGCATTTT. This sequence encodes CASSSDRANQPQHF.

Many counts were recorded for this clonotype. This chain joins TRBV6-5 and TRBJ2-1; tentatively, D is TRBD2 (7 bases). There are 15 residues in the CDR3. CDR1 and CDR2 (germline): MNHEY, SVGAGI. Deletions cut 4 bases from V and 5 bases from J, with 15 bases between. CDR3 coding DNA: TGTGCCAGCAGTTGGGAACGGGGGGCGAACAATGAGCAGTTCTTC. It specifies CASSWERGANNEQFF.

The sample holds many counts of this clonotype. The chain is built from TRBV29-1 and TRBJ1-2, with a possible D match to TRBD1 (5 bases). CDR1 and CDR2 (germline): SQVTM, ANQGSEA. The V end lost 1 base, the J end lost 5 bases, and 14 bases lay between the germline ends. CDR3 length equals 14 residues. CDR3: CSVEVQGGGYGYTF. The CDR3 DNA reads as TGCAGCGTTGAAGTCCAGGGTGGAGGTTATGGCTACACCTTC.